Sequencing of this T cell receptor (beta chain) was carried out in a study of regulatory T cells in long-lasting Graves disease. The CDR3 loop spans 15 amino acids. CDR1 is MNHEY and CDR2 is SMNVEV in the germline V gene (reference sequence). V dropped 0 bases and J dropped 3; count of bases not matched to a gene: 0. Overall study findings and caveats: Persistent Graves' disease cases displayed lower TCR diversity than newly diagnosed ones. Persistent patients had more shared public clonotypes (roughly 2,700) than new patients (about 900).

Through Arm-PCR of CDR3 regions and iRepertoire HTBI primers, TCR beta libraries were built. Original methodology: The identification of 62 TRBV and some 14 TRBJ segments was made across samples. TCRdb re-called the multiplex PCR reads with MiXCR, one entry per CDR3 protein. The V and J calls shown here were made by TCRdb, not taken from the authors' results. The table lists about half a million distinct CDR3 sequences, roughly 22% of them singletons. Stated time point: persistent/refractory GD, antithyroid drugs over 5 years with positive TRAb. The TCR library used RNA extracted from PBMCs. Around 9 milliliters of peripheral blood went into EDTA tubes. This clonotype was seen only a few times. As yet, its antigen is unknown.

The sequence was obtained from a female donor with Graves disease. The specimen was peripheral blood mononuclear cells (PBMCs), collected when the disease was refractory, from a patient treated with antithyroid drugs. The chain has TRBV27 and TRBJ1-4; 8 bases fit TRBD1. The CDR3 DNA is TGTGCCAGCAGTTTATCGACAGGGGCTAATGAAAAACTGTTTTTT. Its translation is CASSLSTGANEKLFF.